The entry that follows covers one T cell receptor (beta chain) sequence. The data stem from a study of blood T cell repertoires in COVID-19. For the study at large: Researchers got acute and convalescent COVID-19 samples from the United States, Italy and Spain. Nucleic acid was either cDNA or gDNA, and it came from T cells, B-cell-depleted T cells, or PBMCs.

A Seattle source enrolled patients during active infection and followed them longitudinally. As handled by the study authors: Nucleated cell counts were estimated from reference gene primer amplification. Sequencing was performed with immunoSEQ multiplex PCR; in TCRdb, only in-frame clones are kept and a portion is missing. V, J and clone size were drawn from that table, and D and trimming were deduced from the DNA. The sample has under 400,000 clones, roughly 87% seen once. The CDR3 sequence is 14 residues long. J gave up 9 bases and V 0 bases, and 5 bases lay outside the gene matches. Germline lookup yields CDR1 KGHSH and CDR2 LQKENI.

This rearrangement joins TRBV18 to TRBJ1-2, with 9 bases aligning to TRBD1. The sequence was obtained from a woman aged 60-75 years with COVID-19, enrolled during active disease. Source material: peripheral blood. The CDR3 nucleotides read TGTGCCAGCTCACCACCCCCGGGACAGGGAAGCTACACCTTC. It specifies CASSPPPGQGSYTF.